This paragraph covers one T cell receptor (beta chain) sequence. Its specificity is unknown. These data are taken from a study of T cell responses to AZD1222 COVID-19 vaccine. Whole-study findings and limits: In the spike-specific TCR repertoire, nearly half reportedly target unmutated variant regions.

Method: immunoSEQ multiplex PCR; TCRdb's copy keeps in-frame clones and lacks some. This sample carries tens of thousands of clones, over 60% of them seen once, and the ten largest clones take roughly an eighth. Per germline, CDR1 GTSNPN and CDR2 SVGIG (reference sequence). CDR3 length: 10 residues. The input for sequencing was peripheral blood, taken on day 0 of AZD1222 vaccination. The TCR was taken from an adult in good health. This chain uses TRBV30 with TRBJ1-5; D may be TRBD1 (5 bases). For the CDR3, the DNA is TGTGTCGCGGGGGACCCGCCCCAGCATTTT. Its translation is CVAGDPPQHF.